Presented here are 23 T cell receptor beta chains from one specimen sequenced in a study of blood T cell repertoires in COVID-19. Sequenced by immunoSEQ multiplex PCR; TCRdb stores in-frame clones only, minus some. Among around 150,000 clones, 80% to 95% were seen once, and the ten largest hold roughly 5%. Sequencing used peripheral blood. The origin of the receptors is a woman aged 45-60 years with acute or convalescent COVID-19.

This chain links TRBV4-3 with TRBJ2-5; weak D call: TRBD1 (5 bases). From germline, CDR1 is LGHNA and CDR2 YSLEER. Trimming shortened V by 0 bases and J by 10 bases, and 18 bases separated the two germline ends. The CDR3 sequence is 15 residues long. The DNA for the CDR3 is TGCGCCAGCAGCCAAGATCCGGGCCCCTCCCAGGGCCAGTACTTC. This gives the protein CASSQDPGPSQGQYF.

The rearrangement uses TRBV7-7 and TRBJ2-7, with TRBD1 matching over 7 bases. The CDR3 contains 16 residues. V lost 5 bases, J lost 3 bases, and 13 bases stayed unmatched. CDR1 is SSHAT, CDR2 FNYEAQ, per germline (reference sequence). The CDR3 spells CASSQTQGRTFYEQYF. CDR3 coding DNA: TGTGCCAGCAGCCAAACACAGGGGCGGACATTCTACGAGCAGTACTTC.

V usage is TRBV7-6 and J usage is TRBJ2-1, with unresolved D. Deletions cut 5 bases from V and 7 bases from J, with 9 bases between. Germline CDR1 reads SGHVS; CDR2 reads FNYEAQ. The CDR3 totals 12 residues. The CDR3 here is CASSLLYNEQFF. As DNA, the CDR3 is TGTGCCAGCAGCCTCTTATATAATGAGCAGTTCTTC.

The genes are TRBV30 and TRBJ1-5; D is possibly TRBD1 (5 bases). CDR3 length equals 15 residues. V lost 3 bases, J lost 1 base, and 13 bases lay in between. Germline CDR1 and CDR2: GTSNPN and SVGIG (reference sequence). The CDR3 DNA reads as TGTGCCTGGAGGATGGGGGGGACGAGCAATCAGCCCCAGCATTTT. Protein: CAWRMGGTSNQPQHF.

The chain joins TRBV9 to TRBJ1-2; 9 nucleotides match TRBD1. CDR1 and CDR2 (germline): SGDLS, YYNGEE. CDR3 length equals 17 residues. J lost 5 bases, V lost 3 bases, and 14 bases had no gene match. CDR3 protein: CASSGRDRAAQSYGYTF. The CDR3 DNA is TGTGCCAGCAGCGGCCGGGACAGGGCAGCTCAGTCTTATGGCTACACCTTC. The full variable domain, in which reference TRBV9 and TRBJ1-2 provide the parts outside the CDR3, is DSGVTQTPKHLITATGQRVTLRCSPRSGDLSVYWYQQSLDQGLQFLIQYYNGEERAKGNILERFSAQQFPDLHSELNLSSLELGDSALYFCASSGRDRAAQSYGYTFGSGTRLTVV.

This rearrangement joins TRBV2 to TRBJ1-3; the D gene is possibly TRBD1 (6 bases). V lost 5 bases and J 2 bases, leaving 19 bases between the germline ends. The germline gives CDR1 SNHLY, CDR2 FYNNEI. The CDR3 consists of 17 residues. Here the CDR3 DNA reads TGTGCCAGCAGTTTTGGGGGCGTCTTGTCTGCTGGAAACACCATATATTTT. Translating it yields CASSFGGVLSAGNTIYF.

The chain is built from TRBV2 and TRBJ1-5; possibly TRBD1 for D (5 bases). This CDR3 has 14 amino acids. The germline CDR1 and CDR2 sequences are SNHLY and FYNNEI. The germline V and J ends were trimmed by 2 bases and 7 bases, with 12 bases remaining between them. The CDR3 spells CASSEQGARQPQHF. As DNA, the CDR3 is TGTGCCAGCAGTGAACAAGGGGCTAGGCAGCCCCAGCATTTT.

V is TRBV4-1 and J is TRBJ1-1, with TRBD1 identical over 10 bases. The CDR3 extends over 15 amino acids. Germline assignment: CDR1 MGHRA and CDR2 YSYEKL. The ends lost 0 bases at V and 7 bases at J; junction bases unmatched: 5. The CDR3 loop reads CASSQDRTGGGEAFF. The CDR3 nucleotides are TGCGCCAGCAGCCAAGATAGGACAGGGGGTGGTGAAGCTTTCTTT.

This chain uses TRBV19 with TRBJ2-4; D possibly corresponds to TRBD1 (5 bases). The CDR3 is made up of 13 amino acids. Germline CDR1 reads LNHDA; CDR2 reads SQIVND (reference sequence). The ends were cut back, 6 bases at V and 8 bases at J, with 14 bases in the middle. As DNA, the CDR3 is TGTGCCAGTAGGGGCGAGACAGTGGACATTCAGTACTTC. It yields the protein CASRGETVDIQYF. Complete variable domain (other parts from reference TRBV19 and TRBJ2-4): DGGITQSPKYLFRKEGQNVTLSCEQNLNHDAMYWYRQDPGQGLRLIYYSQIVNDFQKGDIAEGYSVSREKKESFPLTVTSAQKNPTAFYLCASRGETVDIQYFGAGTRLSVL.

The CDR3 protein is CAISESKTISYEQYF. Here the CDR3 DNA reads TGTGCCATCAGTGAGTCGAAAACAATTTCCTACGAGCAGTACTTC. The rearrangement links TRBV10-3 to TRBJ2-7; D ambiguous. CDR3 length: 15 residues. V lost 0 bases to trimming and J lost 1 base, with 10 bases between them. The germline gives CDR1 ENHRY, CDR2 SYGVKD.

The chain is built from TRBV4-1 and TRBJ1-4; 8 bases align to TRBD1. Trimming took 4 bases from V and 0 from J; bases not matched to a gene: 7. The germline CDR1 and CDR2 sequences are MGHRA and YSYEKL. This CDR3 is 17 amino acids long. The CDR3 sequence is CASSPLTGASTNEKLFF. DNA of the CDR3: TGCGCCAGCAGCCCCTTGACAGGGGCTTCAACTAATGAAAAACTGTTTTTT.

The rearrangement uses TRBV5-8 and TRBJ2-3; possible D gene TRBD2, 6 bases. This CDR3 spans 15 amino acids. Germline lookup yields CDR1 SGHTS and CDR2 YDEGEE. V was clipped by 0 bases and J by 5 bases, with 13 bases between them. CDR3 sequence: CASSLGSQGGDTQYF. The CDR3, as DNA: TGTGCCAGCAGCTTGGGGTCCCAGGGAGGAGATACGCAGTATTTT.

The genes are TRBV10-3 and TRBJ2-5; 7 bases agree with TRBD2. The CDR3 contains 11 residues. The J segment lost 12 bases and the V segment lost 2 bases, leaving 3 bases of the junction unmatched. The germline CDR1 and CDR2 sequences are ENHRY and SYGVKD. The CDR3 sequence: CAISEGTNKYF. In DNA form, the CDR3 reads TGTGCCATCAGTGAGGGGACTAATAAGTACTTC.

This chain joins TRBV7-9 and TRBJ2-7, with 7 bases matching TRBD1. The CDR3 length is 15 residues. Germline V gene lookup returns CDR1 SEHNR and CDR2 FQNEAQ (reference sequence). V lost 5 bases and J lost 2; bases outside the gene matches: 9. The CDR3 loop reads CASSLTGTVPYEQYF. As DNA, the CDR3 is TGTGCCAGCAGCCTAACGGGGACAGTCCCCTACGAGCAGTACTTC.

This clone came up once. Here the CDR3 reads CASSPTGVSGYTF. CDR3 nucleotides: TGTGCCAGCAGCCCGACAGGGGTCAGTGGCTACACCTTC. The chain recombines TRBV7-9 with TRBJ1-2, with 8 bases that match TRBD1. CDR3 length equals 13 residues. Trimming took 5 bases from V and 7 from J; bases not matched to a gene: 6. Looked up from germline, CDR1 is SEHNR and CDR2 is FQNEAQ (reference sequence).

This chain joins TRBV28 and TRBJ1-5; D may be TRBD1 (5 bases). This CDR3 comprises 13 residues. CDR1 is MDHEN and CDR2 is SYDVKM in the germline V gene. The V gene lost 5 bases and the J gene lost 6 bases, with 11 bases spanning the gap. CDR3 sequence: CASSPLGGQPQHF. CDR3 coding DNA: TGTGCCAGCAGTCCTTTGGGGGGTCAGCCCCAGCATTTT.

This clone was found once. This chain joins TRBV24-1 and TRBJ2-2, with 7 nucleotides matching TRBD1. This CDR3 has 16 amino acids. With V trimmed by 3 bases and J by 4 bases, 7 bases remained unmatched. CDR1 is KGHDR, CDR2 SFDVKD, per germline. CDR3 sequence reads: CATSDTPDRRTGELFF. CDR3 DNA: TGTGCCACCAGTGATACCCCGGACAGGCGCACCGGGGAGCTGTTTTTT.

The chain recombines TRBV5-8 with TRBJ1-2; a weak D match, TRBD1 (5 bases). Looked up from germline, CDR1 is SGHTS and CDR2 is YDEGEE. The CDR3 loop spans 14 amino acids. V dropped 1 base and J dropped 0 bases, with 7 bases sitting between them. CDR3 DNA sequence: TGTGCCAGCAGCTTGTGGACACCTAACTATGGCTACACCTTC. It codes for CASSLWTPNYGYTF.

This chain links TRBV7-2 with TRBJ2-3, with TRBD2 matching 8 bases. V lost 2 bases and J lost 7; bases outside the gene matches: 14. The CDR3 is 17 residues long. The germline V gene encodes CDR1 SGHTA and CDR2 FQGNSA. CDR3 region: CASSLRGGGRTGNTQYF. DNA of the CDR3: TGTGCCAGCAGCTTAAGGGGGGGCGGGAGGACCGGGAATACGCAGTATTTT.

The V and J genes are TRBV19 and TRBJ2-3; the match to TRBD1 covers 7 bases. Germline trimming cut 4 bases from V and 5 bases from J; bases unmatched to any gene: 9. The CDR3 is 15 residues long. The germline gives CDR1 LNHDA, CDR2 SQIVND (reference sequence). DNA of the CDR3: TGTGCCAGTAGTAACGCGACAGGGTGGGGAGATACGCAGTATTTT. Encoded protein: CASSNATGWGDTQYF.

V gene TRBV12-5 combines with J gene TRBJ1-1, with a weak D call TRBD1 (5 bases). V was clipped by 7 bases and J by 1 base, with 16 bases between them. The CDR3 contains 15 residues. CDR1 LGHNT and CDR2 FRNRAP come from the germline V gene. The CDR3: CASDPRLGGNTEAFF. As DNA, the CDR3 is TGTGCTAGTGACCCCCGCTTGGGGGGGAACACTGAAGCTTTCTTT.

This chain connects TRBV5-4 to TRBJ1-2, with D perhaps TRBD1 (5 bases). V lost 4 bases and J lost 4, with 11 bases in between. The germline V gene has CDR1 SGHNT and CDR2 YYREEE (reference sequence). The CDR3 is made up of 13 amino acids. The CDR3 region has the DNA TGTGCCAGCAGCGCTCGACAGACCTATGGCTACACCTTC. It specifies CASSARQTYGYTF.

The CDR3 loop is CASSFDRVSPLHF. Here the CDR3 DNA reads TGTGCCAGCAGTTTCGACAGGGTATCACCCCTCCACTTT. V and J are TRBV6-5 and TRBJ1-6; TRBD1 matches at 7 bases. The germline CDR1 and CDR2 sequences are MNHEY and SVGAGI. The V segment lost 4 bases and the J segment 10 bases; nucleotides outside the gene matches: 4. This CDR3 region has 13 residues.